Presented here are 18 T cell receptor beta chains from one specimen sequenced in a study of brain T cells in children with intractable seizures. Only in-frame clones appear in the TCRdb table, and some are missing; sequencing was by immunoSEQ multiplex PCR. The table records tens of thousands of clones, approximately 90% of them present only once. The starting material was peripheral blood, obtained at surgery. The receptors were sampled from a girl aged 2 to 10 with Rasmussen encephalitis and intractable seizures.

J is TRBJ1-5 and V is TRBV2; D is unclear. Trimming removed 2 bases from V and 12 bases from J, with 11 bases in between. CDR3 length: 12 residues. CDR1 and CDR2 (germline): SNHLY, FYNNEI. The DNA of the CDR3 is TGTGCCAGCAGTGAAAGGGCCGAAATCCAGCATTTT. This translates into CASSERAEIQHF. The whole variable domain, filled in from reference TRBV2 and TRBJ1-5, reads EPEVTQTPSHQVTQMGQEVILRCVPISNHLYFYWYRQILGQKVEFLVSFYNNEISEKSEIFDDQFSVERPDGSNFTLKIRSTKLEDSAMYFCASSERAEIQHFGDGTRLSIL.

The chain has TRBV2 and TRBJ2-7, with D possibly TRBD2 on 6 matching bases. Trimming removed 2 bases from V and 4 bases from J, with 15 bases in between. The CDR3 has 15 residues. Per germline, CDR1 SNHLY and CDR2 FYNNEI. CDR3 sequence (DNA): TGTGCCAGCAGTGAAAGGAGGGGTAACTGGTACGAGCAGTACTTC. It encodes CASSERRGNWYEQYF.

The genes are TRBV6-5 and TRBJ2-1; D uncertain. This CDR3 spans 11 amino acids. Germline V gene lookup returns CDR1 MNHEY and CDR2 SVGAGI. Deletions cut 7 bases from V and 5 bases from J, with 6 bases between. The CDR3 DNA reads TGTGCCAGCACCCAGAACAATGAGCAGTTCTTC. Protein: CASTQNNEQFF.

This sequence joins TRBV30 and TRBJ1-5; 8 positions agree with TRBD1. Germline assignment: CDR1 GTSNPN and CDR2 SVGIG (reference sequence). This CDR3 has 13 amino acids. Trimming cost V 5 bases and J 4 bases; bases outside gene matches: 4. DNA of the CDR3: TGTGCCTGGCGGACAGGGCTAAATCAGCCCCAGCATTTT. This encodes CAWRTGLNQPQHF.

V is TRBV11-3 and J is TRBJ2-1; 15 bases are a match to TRBD2. V shed 1 base, J shed 6 bases, and the junction held 7 bases outside the gene matches. The CDR3 totals 18 residues. Germline V lookup: CDR1 SGHNT, CDR2 YENEEA. CDR3 coding DNA: TGTGCCAGCAGCTTAGTGGGACTAGCGGGAGGATTGTCCAATGAGCAGTTCTTC. Protein product: CASSLVGLAGGLSNEQFF.

The J gene is TRBJ1-4, the V gene TRBV5-5, with 7 positions matching TRBD1. The germline V gene has CDR1 SGHKS and CDR2 YYEKEE (reference sequence). V shed 4 bases, J shed 7 bases, and the junction held 4 bases outside the gene matches. The CDR3 loop spans 13 amino acids. CDR3 sequence reads: CASSKQGLEKLFF. Written as DNA, the CDR3 is TGTGCCAGCAGCAAACAGGGGCTTGAAAAACTGTTTTTT.

V and J are TRBV28 and TRBJ2-1; no definite D call. CDR3 length: 12 residues. V lost 6 bases to trimming and J lost 4 bases, with 7 bases between them. Germline values: CDR1 MDHEN, CDR2 SYDVKM. The CDR3 DNA reads TGTGCCAGCAGAACGGGTTACAATGAGCAGTTCTTC. Translation gives CASRTGYNEQFF.

The chain recombines TRBV28 with TRBJ2-7, with TRBD1 matching over 9 bases. This CDR3 has 16 amino acids. Germline loops: CDR1 MDHEN, CDR2 SYDVKM. V was pared by 11 bases and J by 2 bases, with 16 bases of the junction left unmatched. CDR3 loop: CASYSHSRDRAYEQYF. DNA of the CDR3: TGTGCCTCCTACTCCCATTCCCGGGACAGGGCCTACGAGCAGTACTTC. Full variable domain (missing parts from reference TRBV28 and TRBJ2-7): DVKVTQSSRYLVKRTGEKVFLECVQDMDHENMFWYRQDPGLGLRLIYFSYDVKMKEKGDIPEGYSVSREKKERFSLILESASTNQTSMYLCASYSHSRDRAYEQYFGPGTRLTVT.

The chain has TRBV12-3 or TRBV12-4 and TRBJ1-1, with D maybe TRBD1 (6 bases). V dropped 6 bases and J dropped 1 base, with 6 bases sitting between them. The CDR3 consists of 12 residues. This CDR3 is CASRTGNTEAFF. The DNA for the CDR3 is TGTGCCAGCAGGACAGGGAACACTGAAGCTTTCTTT.

This rearrangement joins TRBV30 to TRBJ1-2; D call uncertain. CDR1 GTSNPN and CDR2 SVGIG come from the germline V gene (reference sequence). With 2 bases removed from V and 4 bases from J, the gap between germline ends came to 8 bases. The CDR3 consists of 12 residues. CDR3: CAWSLRSYGYTF. DNA of the CDR3: TGTGCCTGGAGTCTTCGGAGCTATGGCTACACCTTC.

The chain links TRBV10-2 to TRBJ2-6; D ambiguous. CDR1 is WSHSY and CDR2 is SAAADI in the germline V gene. The CDR3 totals 16 residues. Trimming took 0 bases from V and 0 from J, leaving 6 bases between them. The CDR3 reads CASSESGTSGANVLTF. The CDR3 region has the DNA TGCGCCAGCAGTGAGTCGGGCACCTCTGGGGCCAACGTCCTGACTTTC.

The chain couples TRBV3-1 (or the pseudogene TRBV3-2) to TRBJ1-1; no reliable D call. This CDR3 comprises 13 residues. CDR1 and CDR2 (germline): LGHDT, YNNKEL (reference sequence). V was pared by 1 base and J by 6 bases, with 9 bases between. CDR3 sequence: CASSQAVRSEAFF. CDR3 DNA sequence: TGTGCCAGCAGCCAAGCGGTACGGTCTGAAGCTTTCTTT.

This clone was detected only once. CDR3 DNA: TGCGCCAGCAGCTTCCAATGGACTAGCGGGAGCTCCTACAATGAGCAGTTCTTC. Protein: CASSFQWTSGSSYNEQFF. The chain has TRBV5-1 and TRBJ2-1, with 13 bases matching TRBD2. The CDR3 covers 18 residues. Germline lookup yields CDR1 SGHRS and CDR2 YFSETQ. V was clipped by 2 bases and J by 0 bases; unmatched bases: 5. The variable domain in full, with the rest retrieved from reference TRBV5-1 and TRBJ2-1, is KAGVTQTPRYLIKTRGQQVTLSCSPISGHRSVSWYQQTPGQGLQFLFEYFSETQRNKGNFPGRFSGRQFSNSRSEMNVSTLELGDSALYLCASSFQWTSGSSYNEQFFGPGTRLTVL.

The chain carries TRBV2 and TRBJ1-5, with D perhaps matching TRBD1 (5 bases). Germline CDR1 and CDR2: SNHLY and FYNNEI. Trimming removed 2 bases from V and 6 bases from J, with 23 bases in between. The CDR3 is 18 amino acids. The CDR3 region has the DNA TGTGCCAGCAGTGAACAGCGGGGACTCCCGGGGGGAGGTCAGCCCCAGCATTTT. Its protein product is CASSEQRGLPGGGQPQHF.

The chain carries TRBV7-9 and TRBJ2-7; 9 nucleotides align to TRBD1. The CDR3 is 17 residues long. Germline CDR1 SEHNR, CDR2 FQNEAQ (reference sequence). V lost 5 bases to trimming and J lost 3 bases; unmatched junction nucleotides: 14. The CDR3 coding sequence is TGTGCCAGCAGCCCCGTGGGGACAGGGTCGGCCCGCTACGAGCAGTACTTC. Protein sequence: CASSPVGTGSARYEQYF.

The CDR3 region has the DNA TGTGCCAGTACCCCCTTCCCCACCGGGGAGCTGTTTTTT. Amino acid sequence: CASTPFPTGELFF. The V gene is TRBV19, the J gene TRBJ2-2; the D is unclear. The CDR3 length is 13 residues. Per the germline V gene, CDR1 is LNHDA and CDR2 is SQIVND (reference sequence). The V end lost 7 bases, the J end lost 4 bases, and 10 bases lay between the germline ends.

This chain links TRBV5-1 with TRBJ2-5, with D possibly called TRBD1 or TRBD2 (5 bases each). Looked up from germline, CDR1 is SGHRS and CDR2 is YFSETQ. CDR3 length: 14 amino acids. Trimming stripped 4 bases from V and 5 bases from J, with 15 bases between. CDR3 sequence: CASSPWGGGETQYF. CDR3 nucleotides: TGCGCCAGCAGCCCCTGGGGCGGCGGGGAGACCCAGTACTTC.

The chain is built from TRBV5-6 and TRBJ2-7; D tentatively fits TRBD1 or TRBD2 (5 bases each). Between the trimmed V and J ends, which lost 4 bases and 6 bases, there was a span of 11 bases. Germline values: CDR1 SGHDT, CDR2 YYEEEE. CDR3 size: 12 residues. The CDR3 here is CASSTAGAEQYF. DNA for the CDR3: TGTGCCAGCAGCACTGCCGGGGCCGAGCAGTACTTC.